Detailed here is one T cell receptor beta chain. Its antigen is not known. Measured with immunoSEQ multiplex PCR; TCRdb has only the in-frame clones, and not every one. This sample has roughly 32,000 clones; roughly 80% occur once, and the top ten carry approximately 7.1%. The sample comes from a study of a mutant IDH1 vaccine in newly diagnosed glioma. Study-level background: Among treated patients, around 60% were male and about 38% female, and mean age was around 40 years. The timing of visit V12 was week 35, and that of visit V13 was week 47.

Time point defined: week 35, safety follow-up. The content of each vaccine dose was 300 ug of mutant IDH1 20-mer peptide, and topical imiquimod accompanied it. Overall study findings and caveats: Across multiple MHC alleles, 80% to 95% of patients had vaccine-induced responses.

V dropped 0 bases and J dropped 11; count of bases not matched to a gene: 7. This CDR3 contains 15 residues. Germline-derived CDR1 and CDR2 are MNHEY and SVGAGI. The gene calls are TRBV6-5 and TRBJ1-6, with 7 bases aligning to TRBD1. This receptor was identified in a woman under 30 with glioma. The source material was PBMCs, sampled from a glioma patient whose treatment included an IDH1 peptide vaccine. CDR3: CASSYSTGTVAPLHF. The CDR3 DNA is TGTGCCAGCAGTTACTCGACAGGGACCGTAGCACCCCTCCACTTT.